These T cell receptor beta chains were read from a single sample in a study of tumor-infiltrating lymphocytes in primary liver carcinoma. TCRdb reanalysed the multiplex PCR reads using MiXCR and keeps one entry per CDR3 protein. The data contain fewer than 350,000 distinct CDR3 sequences, less than 70% of them singletons. The specimen sequenced was peripheral blood. Receptors were obtained from a man aged 40-50 years with primary liver carcinoma and hepatitis B virus infection. The CDR3 runs from the conserved cysteine through the conserved F or W. D genes are given only for firm matches. Clone size is not always given. Where it is, it says once, few, many or a class for expanded clones.

>-|TRBJ2-3|-|TRBV29-1
TGCAGCGTTGCCCCTTCCACAGATACGCAGTATTTT
CSVAPSTDTQYF
>-|TRBJ2-1|TRBD2|TRBV4-1
TGCGCTAGCAGCCGCGGCGGGTCAGCGGGAGTATACAATGAGAAGTTCTTC
CASSRGGSAGVYNEKFF
>-|TRBJ1-1|-|TRBV10-3
TGTGCCAACATCAAAGAAAACACTGAAGCTTTCTTT
CANIKENTEAFF
>-|TRBJ2-3|-|TRBV10-3
TGTGCCATCAGGGACGGGGTATCTGGCACAGATAGGCAGTATTTT
CAIRDGVSGTDRQYF
>many|TRBJ2-1|TRBD2|TRBV6-5
TGTGCCAGCAGTAAGACTAGCGGGCCCTACAATGAGCAGTTCTTC
CASSKTSGPYNEQFF
>-|TRBJ1-1|-|TRBV7-3
TGTGCCAGCAGCCACGGGACTCGGACTGAAGCTTTCTTT
CASSHGTRTEAFF
>-|TRBJ1-1|-|TRBV5-3
TGTGCCAGAAGCTTGGCGGGCCACAATTGTTGGGAGAACACTGAAGCTTTCTTT
CARSLAGHNCWENTEAFF
>many|TRBJ2-6|TRBD1|TRBV29-1
TGCAGCGTTGGTGAGGGACAGAGAACCTCTGGGGCCAACGTCCTGACTTTC
CSVGEGQRTSGANVLTF
>many|TRBJ2-7|TRBD2|TRBV5-1
TGCGCCAGCCGGCTTAGCGGGAGTTACGAGCAGTACTTC
CASRLSGSYEQYF
>-|TRBJ2-3|-|TRBV24-1
TGTGCCACCAGTGGCACCCAGGGGGGCTATGATACGCAGTATTTT
CATSGTQGGYDTQYF
>many|TRBJ2-3|TRBD2|TRBV12-3/TRBV12-4
TGTGCCAGCACCCTTCCCTTTGCGGGAGGGGGTACGCAGTATTTT
CASTLPFAGGGTQYF
>-|TRBJ2-7|-|TRBV4-1
TGCACCAGCAGCCAAGTTTTAGGGCGGGATGGACACGAGCAGTACTTC
CTSSQVLGRDGHEQYF
>-|TRBJ2-1|TRBD2|TRBV4-1
TGCTCCAGCAGCCAGGGCGATGGGGCTAGCGGGAACCATGAGCAGTTCTTC
CSSSQGDGASGNHEQFF
>-|TRBJ1-1|-|TRBV11-2
TGTGCCAGCATCAAAAGGTTGGAACTAAGGATGAACACTGAAGCTTTCTTT
CASIKRLELRMNTEAFF
>-|TRBJ2-7|TRBD1|TRBV5-1
TGCGCCAGCGGCTCCACAGGGGGCTACGAGCAGTACTTC
CASGSTGGYEQYF
>-|TRBJ1-1|-|TRBV10-1
TGCGCCAGCAGTGCCGACAGTTTTTATGAAGTTTTCTTT
CASSADSFYEVFF